These T cell receptor beta chains were read from a single sample in a study of blood T cell repertoires in COVID-19. This table comes from immunoSEQ multiplex PCR, and its TCRdb copy is limited to in-frame clones, with some not included. The repertoire holds about 360,000 clones, about four fifths seen once, with 0.85% to 1.2% in the top ten. The sample taken for sequencing was peripheral blood. The receptors here all came from a human donor with acute or convalescent COVID-19. The donor label of this sample is uncertain. Each CDR3 is given with its conserved first and last residue. A D gene is named only where the DNA matches it firmly. Clone size is not always given. Where it is, it says once, few, many or a class for expanded clones.

V gene	J gene	D gene	clone size	CDR3 DNA	CDR3 protein
TRBV7-8	TRBJ2-2	TRBD1	once	TGTGCCAGCAGCTTAACTAGACAGGGGAGTTTTTCCGGGGAGCTGTTTTTT	CASSLTRQGSFSGELFF
TRBV19	TRBJ1-2	.	.	TGTGCCAGTAGTGCGGCCTGGAACTATGGCTACACCTTC	CASSAAWNYGYTF
TRBV6-5	TRBJ1-5	.	.	TGTGCCAGCAGTCGAACAACGTGGAATCAGCCCCAGCATTTT	CASSRTTWNQPQHF
TRBV2	TRBJ2-7	.	.	TGTGCCAGCAGTGAAATGAGCGTCGGCACCTACGAGCAGTACTTC	CASSEMSVGTYEQYF
TRBV24-1	TRBJ2-1	TRBD2	few	TGTGCCACCAGTGATTTGGGGCGGGGGACCTACAATGAGCAGTTCTTC	CATSDLGRGTYNEQFF
TRBV5-1	TRBJ1-6	.	.	TGCGCCAGCAGCCCCGACTGGGGGGCCCTCCACTTT	CASSPDWGALHF
TRBV28	TRBJ2-3	.	.	TGTGCCAGCAGCGGGTTCACAGATACGCAGTATTTT	CASSGFTDTQYF
TRBV5-6	TRBJ2-7	TRBD1	.	TGTGCCAGCAGCTTGTGGTTTGGGGACAGATCCTACGAGCAGTACTTC	CASSLWFGDRSYEQYF
TRBV28	TRBJ1-5	TRBD1	few	TGTGCCAGCGGTGGGGGGACAGGGAGGAATCAGCCCCAGCATTTT	CASGGGTGRNQPQHF
TRBV9	TRBJ1-4	.	.	TGTGCCAGCACCGTAGATCACAGGGCTGAAGGAGAAAAACTGTTTTTT	CASTVDHRAEGEKLFF
TRBV18	TRBJ2-5	TRBD2	.	TGTGCCAGCTCACGGGGACTAGCGGGGGAAGAGACCCAGTACTTC	CASSRGLAGEETQYF
TRBV12-5	TRBJ2-1	TRBD2	.	TGTGCTAGTGGTTTGTCCGGACTAGCGGGAGGTCCCTTCAATGAGCAGTTCTTC	CASGLSGLAGGPFNEQFF
TRBV7-2	TRBJ2-1	.	once	TGTGCCAGCAGCTTAGCGGGAGTGTCCAATGAGCAGTTCTTC	CASSLAGVSNEQFF
TRBV7-2	TRBJ1-2	.	.	TGTGCCAGCAGCTTCGACAGGACCGACTACACCTTC	CASSFDRTDYTF
TRBV20-1	TRBJ2-1	.	.	TGCAGTGCTAGTAGGGCGGGTTACAATGAGCAGTTCTTC	CSASRAGYNEQFF
TRBV6-5	TRBJ1-2	.	.	TGTGCCAGCAGTTGGGGGGACGGGGGAATCTATGGCTACACCTTC	CASSWGDGGIYGYTF